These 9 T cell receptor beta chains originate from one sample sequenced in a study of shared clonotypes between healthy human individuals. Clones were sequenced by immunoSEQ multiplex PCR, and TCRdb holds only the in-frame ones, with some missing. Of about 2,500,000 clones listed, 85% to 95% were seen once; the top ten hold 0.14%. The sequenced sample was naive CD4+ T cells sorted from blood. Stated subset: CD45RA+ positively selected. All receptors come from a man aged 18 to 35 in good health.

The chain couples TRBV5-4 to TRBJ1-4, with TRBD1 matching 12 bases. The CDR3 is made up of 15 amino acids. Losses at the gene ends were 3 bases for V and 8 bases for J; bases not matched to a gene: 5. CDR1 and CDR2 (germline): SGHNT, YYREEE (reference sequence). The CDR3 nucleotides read TGTGCCAGCAGCTGGCAGGGGACAGGGGGCGAAAAACTGTTTTTT. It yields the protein CASSWQGTGGEKLFF.

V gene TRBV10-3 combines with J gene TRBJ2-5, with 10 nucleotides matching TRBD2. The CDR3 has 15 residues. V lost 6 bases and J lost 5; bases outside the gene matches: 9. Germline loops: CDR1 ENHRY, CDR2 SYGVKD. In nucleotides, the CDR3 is TGTGCCATCAGGGAGGGGGGGACTAGCGTTGAGACCCAGTACTTC. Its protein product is CAIREGGTSVETQYF.

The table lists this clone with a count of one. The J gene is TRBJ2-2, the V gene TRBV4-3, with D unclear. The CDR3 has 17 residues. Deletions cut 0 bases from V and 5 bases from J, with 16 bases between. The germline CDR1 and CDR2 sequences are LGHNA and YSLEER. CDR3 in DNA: TGCGCCAGCAGCCAAGATATCCCACCTATTCTTACCGGGGAGCTGTTTTTT. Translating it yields CASSQDIPPILTGELFF.

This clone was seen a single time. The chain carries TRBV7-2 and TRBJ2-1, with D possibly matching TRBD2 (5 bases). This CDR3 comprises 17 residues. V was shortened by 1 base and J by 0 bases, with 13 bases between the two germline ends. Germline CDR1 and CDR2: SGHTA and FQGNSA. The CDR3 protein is CASSLGRGYSSYNEQFF. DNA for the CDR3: TGTGCCAGCAGCTTAGGTAGAGGGTACAGCTCCTACAATGAGCAGTTCTTC.

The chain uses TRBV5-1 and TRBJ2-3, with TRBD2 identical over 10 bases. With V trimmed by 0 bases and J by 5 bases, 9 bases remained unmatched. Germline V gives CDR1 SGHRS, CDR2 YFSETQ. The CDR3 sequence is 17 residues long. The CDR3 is CASSLGVAGGMRDTQYF. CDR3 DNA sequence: TGCGCCAGCAGCTTGGGAGTAGCGGGGGGTATGAGAGATACGCAGTATTTT.

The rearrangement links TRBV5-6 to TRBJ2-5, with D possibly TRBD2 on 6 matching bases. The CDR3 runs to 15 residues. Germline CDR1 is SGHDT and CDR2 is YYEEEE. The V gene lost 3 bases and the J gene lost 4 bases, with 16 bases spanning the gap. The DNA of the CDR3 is TGTGCCAGCAGCTCCCCCGGGAGCGTCGGAGAGACCCAGTACTTC. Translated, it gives CASSSPGSVGETQYF.

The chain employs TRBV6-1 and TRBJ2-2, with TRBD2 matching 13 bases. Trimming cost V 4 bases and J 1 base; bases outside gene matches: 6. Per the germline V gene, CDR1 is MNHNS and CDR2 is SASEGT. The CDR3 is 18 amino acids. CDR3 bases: TGTGCCAGCAGTGTTGGACTAGCGGGAGTCCAGAACACCGGGGAGCTGTTTTTT. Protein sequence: CASSVGLAGVQNTGELFF.

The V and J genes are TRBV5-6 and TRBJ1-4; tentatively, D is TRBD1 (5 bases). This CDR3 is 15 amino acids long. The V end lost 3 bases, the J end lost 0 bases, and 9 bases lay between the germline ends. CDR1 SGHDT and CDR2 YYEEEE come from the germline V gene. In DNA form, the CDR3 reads TGTGCCAGCAGCTGGTCCAGGGCAACTAATGAAAAACTGTTTTTT. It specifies CASSWSRATNEKLFF. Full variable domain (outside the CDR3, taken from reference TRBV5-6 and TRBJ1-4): DAGVTQSPTHLIKTRGQQVTLRCSPKSGHDTVSWYQQALGQGPQFIFQYYEEEERQRGNFPDRFSGHQFPNYSSELNVNALLLGDSALYLCASSWSRATNEKLFFGSGTQLSVL.

The CDR3 protein is CASSPNPSGRAKEQFF. CDR3 coding DNA: TGCGCCAGCAGCCCCAATCCTAGCGGGAGGGCCAAGGAGCAGTTCTTC. V usage is TRBV4-3 and J usage is TRBJ2-1; 12 bases map to TRBD2. The J segment lost 10 bases and the V segment lost 4 bases, leaving 11 bases of the junction unmatched. This CDR3 is 16 amino acids long. Germline values: CDR1 LGHNA, CDR2 YSLEER.